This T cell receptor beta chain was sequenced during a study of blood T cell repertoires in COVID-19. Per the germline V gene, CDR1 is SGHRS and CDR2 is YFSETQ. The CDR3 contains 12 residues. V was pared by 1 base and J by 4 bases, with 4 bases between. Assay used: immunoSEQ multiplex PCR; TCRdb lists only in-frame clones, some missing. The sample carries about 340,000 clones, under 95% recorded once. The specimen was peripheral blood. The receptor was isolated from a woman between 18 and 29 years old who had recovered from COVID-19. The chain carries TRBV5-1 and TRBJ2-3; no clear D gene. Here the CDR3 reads CASSLYSDTQYF. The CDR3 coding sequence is TGCGCCAGCAGCTTGTATTCAGATACGCAGTATTTT.